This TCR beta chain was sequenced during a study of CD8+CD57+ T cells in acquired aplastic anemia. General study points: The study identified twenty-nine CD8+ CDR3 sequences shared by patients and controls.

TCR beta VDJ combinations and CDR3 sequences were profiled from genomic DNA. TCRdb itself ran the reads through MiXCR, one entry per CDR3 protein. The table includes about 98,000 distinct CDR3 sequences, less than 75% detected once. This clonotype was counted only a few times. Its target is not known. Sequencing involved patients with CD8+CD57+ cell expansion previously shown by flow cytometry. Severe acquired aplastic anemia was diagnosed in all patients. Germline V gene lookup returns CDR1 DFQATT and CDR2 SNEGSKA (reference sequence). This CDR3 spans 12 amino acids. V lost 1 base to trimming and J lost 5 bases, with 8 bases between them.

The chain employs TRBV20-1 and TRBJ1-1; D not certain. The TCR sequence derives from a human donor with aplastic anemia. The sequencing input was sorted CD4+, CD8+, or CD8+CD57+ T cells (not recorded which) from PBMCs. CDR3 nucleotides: TGCAGTGCTAGAGTATTAAATACTGAAGCTTTCTTT. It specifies CSARVLNTEAFF.